This T cell receptor beta chain stems from a study of T cell repertoires in cytomegalovirus infection. MiXCR was run by TCRdb on the reads, yielding one entry per CDR3 protein. The repertoire consists of 150,000 to 200,000 distinct CDR3 sequences, with roughly 27% occurring once and the leading ten covering under 35%. In this sample, this clonotype turned up a few times. Trimming removed 5 bases from V and 8 bases from J, with 9 bases in between. In germline, CDR1 is LNHDA, CDR2 SQIVND (reference sequence). The CDR3 totals 11 residues. The chain employs TRBV19 and TRBJ1-1; a possible D gene is TRBD1 (6 bases). The sequenced sample was PBMCs. This receptor was obtained from a human donor in good health (CMV status not recorded). Some clones in this sample may be carry-over from other donors' samples. CDR3 DNA sequence: TGTGCCAGTAGTCGGACAGTGGAAGCTTTCTTT. Its translation is CASSRTVEAFF. Full variable domain (missing parts from reference TRBV19 and TRBJ1-1): DGGITQSPKYLFRKEGQNVTLSCEQNLNHDAMYWYRQDPGQGLRLIYYSQIVNDFQKGDIAEGYSVSREKKESFPLTVTSAQKNPTAFYLCASSRTVEAFFGQGTRLTVV.